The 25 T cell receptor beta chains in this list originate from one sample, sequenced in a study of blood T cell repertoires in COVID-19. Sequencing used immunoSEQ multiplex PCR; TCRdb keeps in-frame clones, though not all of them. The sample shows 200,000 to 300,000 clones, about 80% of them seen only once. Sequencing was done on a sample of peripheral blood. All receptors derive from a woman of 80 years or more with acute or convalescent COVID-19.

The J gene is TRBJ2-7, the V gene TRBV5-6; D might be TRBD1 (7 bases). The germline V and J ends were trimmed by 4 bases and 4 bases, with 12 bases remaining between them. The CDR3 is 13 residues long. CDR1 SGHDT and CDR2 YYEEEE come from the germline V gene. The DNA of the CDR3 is TGTGCCAGCAGCGTGTCAGGGGGGTACGAGCAGTACTTC. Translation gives CASSVSGGYEQYF.

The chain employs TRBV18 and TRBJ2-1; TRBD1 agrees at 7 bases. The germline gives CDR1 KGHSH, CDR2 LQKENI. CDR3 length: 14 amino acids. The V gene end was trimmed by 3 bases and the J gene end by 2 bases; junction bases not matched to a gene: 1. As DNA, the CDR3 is TGTGCCAGCTCACCGGGGACAGCCTACAATGAGCAGTTCTTC. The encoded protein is CASSPGTAYNEQFF.

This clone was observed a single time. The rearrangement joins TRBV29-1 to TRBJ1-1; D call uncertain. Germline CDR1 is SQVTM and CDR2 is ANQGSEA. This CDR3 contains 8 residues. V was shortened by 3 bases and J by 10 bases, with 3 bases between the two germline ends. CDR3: CSVDRAFF. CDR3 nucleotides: TGCAGCGTTGATAGAGCTTTCTTT.

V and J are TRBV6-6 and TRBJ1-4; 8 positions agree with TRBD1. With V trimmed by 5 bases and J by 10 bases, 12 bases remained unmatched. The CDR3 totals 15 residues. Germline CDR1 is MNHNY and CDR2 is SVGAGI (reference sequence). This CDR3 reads CASSPAGTGVLKLFF. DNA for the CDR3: TGTGCCAGCAGTCCTGCCGGGACAGGAGTCTTAAAACTGTTTTTT.

The CDR3 bases are TGTGCCAGCAGTGGAACAGGGGGCTGGCGCAATCAGCCCCAGCATTTT. Protein: CASSGTGGWRNQPQHF. V usage is TRBV6-4 and J usage is TRBJ1-5; 9 bases agree with TRBD1. Per the germline V gene, CDR1 is MRHNA and CDR2 is SNTAGT. V was pared by 4 bases and J by 2 bases, with 6 bases of the junction left unmatched. CDR3 length equals 16 residues.

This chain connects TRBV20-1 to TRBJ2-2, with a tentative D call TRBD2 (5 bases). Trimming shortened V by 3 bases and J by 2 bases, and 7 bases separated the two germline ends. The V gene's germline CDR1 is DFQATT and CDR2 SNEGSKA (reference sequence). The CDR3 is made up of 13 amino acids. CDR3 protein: CSASSGNTGELFF. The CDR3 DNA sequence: TGCAGTGCTAGTTCGGGAAACACCGGGGAGCTGTTTTTT.

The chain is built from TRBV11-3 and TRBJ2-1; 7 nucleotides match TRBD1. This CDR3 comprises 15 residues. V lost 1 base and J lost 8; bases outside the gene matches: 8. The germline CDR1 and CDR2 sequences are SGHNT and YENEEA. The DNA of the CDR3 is TGTGCCAGCAGCTTAGGACAGGGTCATTTCGATGAGCAGTTCTTC. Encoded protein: CASSLGQGHFDEQFF.

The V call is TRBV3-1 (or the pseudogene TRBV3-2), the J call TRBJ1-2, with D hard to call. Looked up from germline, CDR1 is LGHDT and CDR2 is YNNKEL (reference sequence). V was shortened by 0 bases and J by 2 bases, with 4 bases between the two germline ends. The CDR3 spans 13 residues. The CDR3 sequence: CASSQDRNYGYTF. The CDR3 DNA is TGTGCCAGCAGCCAAGACAGAAACTATGGCTACACCTTC.

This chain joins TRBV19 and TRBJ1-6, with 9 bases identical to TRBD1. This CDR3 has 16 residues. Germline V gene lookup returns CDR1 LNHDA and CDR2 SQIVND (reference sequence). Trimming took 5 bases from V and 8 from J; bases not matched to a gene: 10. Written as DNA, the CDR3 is TGTGCCAGTAGTCTCGAGGACAGGGGACTTTATTCACCCCTCCACTTT. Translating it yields CASSLEDRGLYSPLHF.

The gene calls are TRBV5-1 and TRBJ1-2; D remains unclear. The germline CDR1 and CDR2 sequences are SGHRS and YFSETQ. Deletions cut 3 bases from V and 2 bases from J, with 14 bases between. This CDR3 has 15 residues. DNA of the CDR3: TGCGCCAGCAGCTCCAAGGCCGACACCAACTATGGCTACACCTTC. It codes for CASSSKADTNYGYTF.

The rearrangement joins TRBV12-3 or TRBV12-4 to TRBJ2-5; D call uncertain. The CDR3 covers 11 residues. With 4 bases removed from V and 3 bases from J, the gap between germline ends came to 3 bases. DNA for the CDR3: TGTGCCAGCAGTTCCGAAGAGACCCAGTACTTC. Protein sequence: CASSSEETQYF.

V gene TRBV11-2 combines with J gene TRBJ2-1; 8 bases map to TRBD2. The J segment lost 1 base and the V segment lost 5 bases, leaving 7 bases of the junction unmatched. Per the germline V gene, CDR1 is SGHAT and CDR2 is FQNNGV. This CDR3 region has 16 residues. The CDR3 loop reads CASSTSGGVSYNEQFF. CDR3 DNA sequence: TGTGCCAGCAGCACCAGCGGGGGTGTTTCCTACAATGAGCAGTTCTTC.

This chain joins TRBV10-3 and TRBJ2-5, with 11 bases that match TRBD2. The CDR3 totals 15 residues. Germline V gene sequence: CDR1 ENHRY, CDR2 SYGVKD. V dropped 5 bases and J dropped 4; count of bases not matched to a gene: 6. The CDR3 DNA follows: TGTGCCATCAGTACCCTAGCGGGGGGAGGAGAGACCCAGTACTTC. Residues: CAISTLAGGGETQYF.

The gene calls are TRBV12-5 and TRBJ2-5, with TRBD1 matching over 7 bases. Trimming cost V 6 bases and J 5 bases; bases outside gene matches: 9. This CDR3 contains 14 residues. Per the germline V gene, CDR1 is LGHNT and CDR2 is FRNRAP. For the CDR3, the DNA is TGTGCTAGTGGCCAGGGGGTCGGGGCGGAGACCCAGTACTTC. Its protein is CASGQGVGAETQYF.

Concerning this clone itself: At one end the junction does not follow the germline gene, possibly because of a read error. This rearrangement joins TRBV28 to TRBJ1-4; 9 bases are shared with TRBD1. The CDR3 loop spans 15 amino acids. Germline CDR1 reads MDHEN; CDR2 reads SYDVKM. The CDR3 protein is CASSLLGTGQGVRIF. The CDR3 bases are TGTGCCAGCAGTTTACTCGGGACAGGGCAGGGTGTAAGGATTTTT.

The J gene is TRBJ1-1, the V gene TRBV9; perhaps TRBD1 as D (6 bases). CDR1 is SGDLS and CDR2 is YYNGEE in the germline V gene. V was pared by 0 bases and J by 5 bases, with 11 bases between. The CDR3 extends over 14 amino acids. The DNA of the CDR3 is TGTGCCAGCAGCGTAGCTCCCAGGGGAACTGAAGCTTTCTTT. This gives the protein CASSVAPRGTEAFF.

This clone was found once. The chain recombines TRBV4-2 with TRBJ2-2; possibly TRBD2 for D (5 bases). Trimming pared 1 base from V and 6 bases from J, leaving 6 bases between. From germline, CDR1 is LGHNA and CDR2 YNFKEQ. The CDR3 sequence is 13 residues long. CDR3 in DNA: TGTGCCAGCAGCCAAGTAGCGCCCGGGGAGCTGTTTTTT. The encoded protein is CASSQVAPGELFF.

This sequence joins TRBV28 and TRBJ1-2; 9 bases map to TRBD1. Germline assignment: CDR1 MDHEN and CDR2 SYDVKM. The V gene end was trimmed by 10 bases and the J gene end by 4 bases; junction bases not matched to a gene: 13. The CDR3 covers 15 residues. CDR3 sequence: CATREGTGIGYGYTF. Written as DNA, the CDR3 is TGTGCCACCAGGGAAGGGACAGGGATCGGCTATGGCTACACCTTC.

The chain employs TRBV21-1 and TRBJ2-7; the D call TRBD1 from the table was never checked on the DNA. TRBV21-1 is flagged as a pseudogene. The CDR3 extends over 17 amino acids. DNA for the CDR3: TGTGCCAGCAGCAAAGTCCTCGGCAGGGGTACAGTCTACGAGCAGTACTTC. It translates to CASSKVLGRGTVYEQYF.

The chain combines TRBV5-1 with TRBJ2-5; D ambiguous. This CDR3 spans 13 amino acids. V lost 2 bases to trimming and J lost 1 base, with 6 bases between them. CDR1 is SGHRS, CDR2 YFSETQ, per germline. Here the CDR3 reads CASSFGSQETQYF. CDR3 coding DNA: TGCGCCAGCAGCTTTGGCAGCCAAGAGACCCAGTACTTC.

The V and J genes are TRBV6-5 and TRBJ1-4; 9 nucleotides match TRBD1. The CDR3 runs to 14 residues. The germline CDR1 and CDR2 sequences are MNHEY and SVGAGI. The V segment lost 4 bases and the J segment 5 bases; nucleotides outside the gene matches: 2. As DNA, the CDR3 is TGTGCCAGCAGTTGGGACAGGGTCAATGAAAAACTGTTTTTT. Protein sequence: CASSWDRVNEKLFF.

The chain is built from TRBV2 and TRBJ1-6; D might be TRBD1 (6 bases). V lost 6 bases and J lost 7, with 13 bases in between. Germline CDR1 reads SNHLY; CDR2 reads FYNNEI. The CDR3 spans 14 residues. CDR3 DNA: TGTGCCAGCAGCCTGACAGGACTGAATTCACCCCTCCACTTT. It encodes CASSLTGLNSPLHF.

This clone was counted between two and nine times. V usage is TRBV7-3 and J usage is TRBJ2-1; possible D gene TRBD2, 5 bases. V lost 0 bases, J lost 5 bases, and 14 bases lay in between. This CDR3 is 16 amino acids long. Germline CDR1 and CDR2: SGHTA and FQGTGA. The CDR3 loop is CASSLTATDGDNEQFF. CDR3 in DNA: TGTGCCAGCAGCTTAACAGCGACGGACGGGGACAATGAGCAGTTCTTC.

CDR3 coding DNA: TGTGCCAGCAGTAACCGACAGGGGGCAGGCACTGAAGCTTTCTTT. It encodes CASSNRQGAGTEAFF. The rearrangement links TRBV6-6 to TRBJ1-1; 10 bases are a match to TRBD1. With 5 bases clipped from V and 4 bases from J, the junction kept 7 bases outside the gene matches. The length of the CDR3 is 15 residues. CDR1 and CDR2 (germline): MNHNY, SVGAGI (reference sequence).

The CDR3 DNA reads as TGTGCCAGCAGCCCGGGAACTAGGTATGGCTACACCTTC. Translating it yields CASSPGTRYGYTF. The V call is TRBV3-1 (or the pseudogene TRBV3-2), the J call TRBJ1-2, with D hard to call. Germline V gene sequence: CDR1 LGHDT, CDR2 YNNKEL (reference sequence). CDR3 length: 13 amino acids. V was pared by 4 bases and J by 5 bases, with 11 bases between.